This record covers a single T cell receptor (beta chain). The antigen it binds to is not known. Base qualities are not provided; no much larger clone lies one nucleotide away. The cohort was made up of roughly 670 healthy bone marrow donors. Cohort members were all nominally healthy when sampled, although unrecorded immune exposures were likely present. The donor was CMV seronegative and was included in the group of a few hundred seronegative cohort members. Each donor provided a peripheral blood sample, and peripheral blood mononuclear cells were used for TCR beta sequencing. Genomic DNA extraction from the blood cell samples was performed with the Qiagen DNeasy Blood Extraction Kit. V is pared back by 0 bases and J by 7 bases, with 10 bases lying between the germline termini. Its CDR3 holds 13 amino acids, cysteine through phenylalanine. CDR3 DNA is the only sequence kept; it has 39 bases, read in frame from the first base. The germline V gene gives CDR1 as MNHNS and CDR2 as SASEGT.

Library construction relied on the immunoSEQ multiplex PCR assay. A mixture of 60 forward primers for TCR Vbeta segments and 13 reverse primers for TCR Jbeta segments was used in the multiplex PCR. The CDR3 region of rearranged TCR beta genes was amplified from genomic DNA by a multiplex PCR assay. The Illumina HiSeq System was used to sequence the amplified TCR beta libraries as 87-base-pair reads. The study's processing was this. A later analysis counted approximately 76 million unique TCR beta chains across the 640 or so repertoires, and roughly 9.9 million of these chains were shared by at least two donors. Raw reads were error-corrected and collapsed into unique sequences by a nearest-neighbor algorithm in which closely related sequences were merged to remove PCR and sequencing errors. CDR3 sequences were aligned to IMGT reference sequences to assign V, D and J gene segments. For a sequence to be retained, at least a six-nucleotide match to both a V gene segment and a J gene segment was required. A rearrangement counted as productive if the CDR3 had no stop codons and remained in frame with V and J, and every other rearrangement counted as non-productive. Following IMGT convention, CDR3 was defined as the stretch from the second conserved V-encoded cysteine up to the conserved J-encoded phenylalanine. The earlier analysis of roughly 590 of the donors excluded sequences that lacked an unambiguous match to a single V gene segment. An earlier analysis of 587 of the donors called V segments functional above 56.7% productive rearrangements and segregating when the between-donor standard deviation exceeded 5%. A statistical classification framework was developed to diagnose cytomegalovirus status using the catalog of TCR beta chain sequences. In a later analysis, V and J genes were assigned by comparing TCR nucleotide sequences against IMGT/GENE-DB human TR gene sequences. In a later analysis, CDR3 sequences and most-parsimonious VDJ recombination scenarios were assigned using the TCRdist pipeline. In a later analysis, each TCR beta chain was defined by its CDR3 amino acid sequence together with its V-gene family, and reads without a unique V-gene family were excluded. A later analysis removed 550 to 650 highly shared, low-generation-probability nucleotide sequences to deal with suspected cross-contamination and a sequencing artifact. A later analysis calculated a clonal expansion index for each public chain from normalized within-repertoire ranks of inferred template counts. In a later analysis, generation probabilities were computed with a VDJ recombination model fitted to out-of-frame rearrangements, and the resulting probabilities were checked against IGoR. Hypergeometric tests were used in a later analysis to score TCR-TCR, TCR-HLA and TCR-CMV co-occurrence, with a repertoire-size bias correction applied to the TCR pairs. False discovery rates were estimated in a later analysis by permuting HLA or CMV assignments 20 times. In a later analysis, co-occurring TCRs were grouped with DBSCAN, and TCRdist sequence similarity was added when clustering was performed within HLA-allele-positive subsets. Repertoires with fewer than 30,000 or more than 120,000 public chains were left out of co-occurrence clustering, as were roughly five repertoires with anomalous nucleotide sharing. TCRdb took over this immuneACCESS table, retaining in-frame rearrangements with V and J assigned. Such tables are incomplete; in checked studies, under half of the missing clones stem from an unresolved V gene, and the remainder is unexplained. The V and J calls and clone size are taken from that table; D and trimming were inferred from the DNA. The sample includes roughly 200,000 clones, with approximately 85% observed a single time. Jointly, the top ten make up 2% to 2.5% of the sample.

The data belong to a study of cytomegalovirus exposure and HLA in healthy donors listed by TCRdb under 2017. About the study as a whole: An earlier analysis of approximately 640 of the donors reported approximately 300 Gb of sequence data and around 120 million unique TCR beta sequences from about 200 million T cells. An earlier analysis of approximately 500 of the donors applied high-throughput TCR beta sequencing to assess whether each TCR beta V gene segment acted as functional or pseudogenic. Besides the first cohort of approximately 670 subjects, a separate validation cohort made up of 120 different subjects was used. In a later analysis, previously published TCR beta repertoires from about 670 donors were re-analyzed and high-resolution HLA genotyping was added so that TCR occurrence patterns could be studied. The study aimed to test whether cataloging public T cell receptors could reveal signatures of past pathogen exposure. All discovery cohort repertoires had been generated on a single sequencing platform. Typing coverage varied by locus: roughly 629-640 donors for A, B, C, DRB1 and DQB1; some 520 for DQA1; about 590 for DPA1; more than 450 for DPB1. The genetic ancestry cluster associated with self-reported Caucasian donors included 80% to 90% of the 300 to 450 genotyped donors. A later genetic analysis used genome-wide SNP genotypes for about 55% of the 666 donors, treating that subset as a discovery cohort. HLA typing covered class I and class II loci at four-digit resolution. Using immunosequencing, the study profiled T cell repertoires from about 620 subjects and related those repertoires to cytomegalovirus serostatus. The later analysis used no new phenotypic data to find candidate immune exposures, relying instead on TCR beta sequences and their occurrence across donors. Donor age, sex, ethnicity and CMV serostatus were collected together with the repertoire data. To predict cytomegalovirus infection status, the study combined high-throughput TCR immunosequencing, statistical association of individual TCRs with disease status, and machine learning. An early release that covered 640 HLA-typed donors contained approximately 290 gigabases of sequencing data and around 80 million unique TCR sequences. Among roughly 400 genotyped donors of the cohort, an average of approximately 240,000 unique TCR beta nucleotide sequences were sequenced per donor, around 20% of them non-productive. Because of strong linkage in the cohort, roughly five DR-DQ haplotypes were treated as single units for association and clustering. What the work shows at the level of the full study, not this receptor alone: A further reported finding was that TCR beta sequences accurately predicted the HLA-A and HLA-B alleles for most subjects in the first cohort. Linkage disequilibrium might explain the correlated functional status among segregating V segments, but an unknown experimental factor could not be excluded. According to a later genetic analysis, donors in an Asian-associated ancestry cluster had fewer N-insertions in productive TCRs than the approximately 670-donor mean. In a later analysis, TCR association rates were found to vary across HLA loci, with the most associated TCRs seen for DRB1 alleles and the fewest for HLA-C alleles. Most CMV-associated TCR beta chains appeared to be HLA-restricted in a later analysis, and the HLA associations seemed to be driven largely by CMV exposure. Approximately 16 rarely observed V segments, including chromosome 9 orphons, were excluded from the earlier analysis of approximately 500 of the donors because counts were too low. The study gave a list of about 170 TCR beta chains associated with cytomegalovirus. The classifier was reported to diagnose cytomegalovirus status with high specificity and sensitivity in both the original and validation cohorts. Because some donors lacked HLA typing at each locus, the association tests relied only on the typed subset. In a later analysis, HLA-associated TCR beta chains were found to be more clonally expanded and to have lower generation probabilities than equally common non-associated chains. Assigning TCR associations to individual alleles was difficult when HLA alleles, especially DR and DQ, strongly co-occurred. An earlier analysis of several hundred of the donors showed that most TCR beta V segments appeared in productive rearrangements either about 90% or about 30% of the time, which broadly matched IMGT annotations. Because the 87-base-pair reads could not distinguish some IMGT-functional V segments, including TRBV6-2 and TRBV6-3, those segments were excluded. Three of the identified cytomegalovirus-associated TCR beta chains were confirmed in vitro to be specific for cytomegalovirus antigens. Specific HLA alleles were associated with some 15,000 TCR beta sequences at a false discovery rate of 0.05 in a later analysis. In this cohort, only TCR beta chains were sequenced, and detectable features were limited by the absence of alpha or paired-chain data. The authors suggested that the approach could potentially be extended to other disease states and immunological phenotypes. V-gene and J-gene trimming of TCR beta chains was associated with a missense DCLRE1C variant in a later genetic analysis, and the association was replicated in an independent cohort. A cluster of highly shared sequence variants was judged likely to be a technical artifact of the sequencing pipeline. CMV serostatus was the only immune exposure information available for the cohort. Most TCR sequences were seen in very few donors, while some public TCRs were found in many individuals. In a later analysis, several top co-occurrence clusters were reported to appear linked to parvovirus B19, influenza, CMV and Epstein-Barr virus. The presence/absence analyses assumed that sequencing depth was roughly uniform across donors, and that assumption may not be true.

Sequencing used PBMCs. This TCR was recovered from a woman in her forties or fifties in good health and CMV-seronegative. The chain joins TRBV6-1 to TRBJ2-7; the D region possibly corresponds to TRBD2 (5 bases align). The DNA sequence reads TGTGCCAGCAGTGAAGCGCGCCGGGGAGAGCAGTACTTC. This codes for CASSEARRGEQYF.